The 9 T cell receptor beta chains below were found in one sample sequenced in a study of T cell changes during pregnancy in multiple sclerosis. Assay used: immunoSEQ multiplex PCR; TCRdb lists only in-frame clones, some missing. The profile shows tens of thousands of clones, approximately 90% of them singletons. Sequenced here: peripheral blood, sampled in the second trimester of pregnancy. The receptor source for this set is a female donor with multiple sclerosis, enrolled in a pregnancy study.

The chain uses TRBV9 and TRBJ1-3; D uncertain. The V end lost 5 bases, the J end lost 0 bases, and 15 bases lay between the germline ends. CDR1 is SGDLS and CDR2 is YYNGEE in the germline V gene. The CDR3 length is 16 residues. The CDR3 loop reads CASSDPKDSSGNTIYF. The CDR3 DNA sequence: TGTGCCAGCAGTGACCCAAAAGACTCCTCTGGAAACACCATATATTTT.

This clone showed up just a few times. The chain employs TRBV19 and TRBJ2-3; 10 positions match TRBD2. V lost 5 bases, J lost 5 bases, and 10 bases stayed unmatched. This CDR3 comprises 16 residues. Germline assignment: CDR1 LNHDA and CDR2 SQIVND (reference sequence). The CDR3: CASSSQAGGRGDTQYF. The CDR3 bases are TGTGCCAGTAGTTCACAAGCGGGGGGGCGAGGAGATACGCAGTATTTT. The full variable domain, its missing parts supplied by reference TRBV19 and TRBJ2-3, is DGGITQSPKYLFRKEGQNVTLSCEQNLNHDAMYWYRQDPGQGLRLIYYSQIVNDFQKGDIAEGYSVSREKKESFPLTVTSAQKNPTAFYLCASSSQAGGRGDTQYFGPGTRLTVL.

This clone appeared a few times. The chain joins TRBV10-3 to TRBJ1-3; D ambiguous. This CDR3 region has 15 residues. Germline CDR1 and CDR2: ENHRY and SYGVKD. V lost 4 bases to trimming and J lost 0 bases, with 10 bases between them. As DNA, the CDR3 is TGTGCCATCAGTGTTGCCGCGGCCTCTGGAAACACCATATATTTT. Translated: CAISVAAASGNTIYF.

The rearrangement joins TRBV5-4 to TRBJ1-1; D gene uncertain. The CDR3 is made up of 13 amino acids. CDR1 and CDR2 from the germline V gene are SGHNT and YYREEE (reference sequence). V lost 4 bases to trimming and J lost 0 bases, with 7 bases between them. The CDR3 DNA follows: TGTGCCAGCAGCGCGGTGATGAACACTGAAGCTTTCTTT. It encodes CASSAVMNTEAFF.

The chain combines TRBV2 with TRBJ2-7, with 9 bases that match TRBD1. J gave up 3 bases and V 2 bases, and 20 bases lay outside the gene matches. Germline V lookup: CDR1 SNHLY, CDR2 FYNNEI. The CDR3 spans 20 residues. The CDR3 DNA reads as TGTGCCAGCAGTGAAACTCCCGCTCACATGGACAGGGGAAATCTCTACGAGCAGTACTTC. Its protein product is CASSETPAHMDRGNLYEQYF.

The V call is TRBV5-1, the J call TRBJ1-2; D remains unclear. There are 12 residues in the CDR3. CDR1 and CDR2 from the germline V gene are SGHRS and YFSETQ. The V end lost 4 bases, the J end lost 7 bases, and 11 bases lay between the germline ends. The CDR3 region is CASSPLTGGYTF. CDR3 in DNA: TGCGCCAGCAGCCCCCTGACGGGTGGCTACACCTTC. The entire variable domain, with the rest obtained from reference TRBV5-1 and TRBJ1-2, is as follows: KAGVTQTPRYLIKTRGQQVTLSCSPISGHRSVSWYQQTPGQGLQFLFEYFSETQRNKGNFPGRFSGRQFSNSRSEMNVSTLELGDSALYLCASSPLTGGYTFGSGTRLTVV.

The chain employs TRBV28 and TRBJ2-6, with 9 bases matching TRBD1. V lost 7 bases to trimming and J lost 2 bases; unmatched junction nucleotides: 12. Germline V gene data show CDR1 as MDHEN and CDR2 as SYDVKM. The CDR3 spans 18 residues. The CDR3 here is CASNIGTGRATGANVLTF. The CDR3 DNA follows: TGTGCCAGCAACATAGGGACAGGGAGAGCTACTGGGGCCAACGTCCTGACTTTC.

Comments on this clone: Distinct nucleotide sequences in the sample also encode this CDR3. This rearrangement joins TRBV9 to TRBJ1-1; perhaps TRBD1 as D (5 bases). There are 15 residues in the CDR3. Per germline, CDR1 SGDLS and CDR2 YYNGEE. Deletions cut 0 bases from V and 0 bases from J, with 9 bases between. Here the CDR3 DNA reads TGTGCCAGCAGCGTAGGGGGCGCGGTGAACACTGAAGCTTTCTTT. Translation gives CASSVGGAVNTEAFF.

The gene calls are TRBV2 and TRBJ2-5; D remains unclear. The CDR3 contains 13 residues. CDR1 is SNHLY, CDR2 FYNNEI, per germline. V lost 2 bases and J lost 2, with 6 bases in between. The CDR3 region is CASSEQLQETQYF. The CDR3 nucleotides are TGTGCCAGCAGTGAACAGTTACAAGAGACCCAGTACTTC.